The clone carrying this T cell receptor (beta chain) showed up just a few times. Its antigen remains unidentified. TCRdb's table, derived via immunoSEQ multiplex PCR, lists solely in-frame clones and lacks some. The table shows some 170,000 clones, with 85% to 95% occurring only once. The data were obtained in a study of T cell responses to AZD1222 COVID-19 vaccine. CDR1 and CDR2 (germline): MNHEY, SMNVEV (reference sequence). V was trimmed by 0 bases and J by 1 base, leaving 9 bases between them. The CDR3 sequence is 15 residues long. Points from the study as a whole: The study sampled repertoires only after the peak T cell response. Reportedly, nearly half the spike-specific TCRs target unmutated variant regions. Donors were mostly white British, more females; clonal diversity possibly underestimated.

Specimen: peripheral blood, collected on day 0 of AZD1222 vaccination. The chain links TRBV27 to TRBJ1-1; unclear D gene. This clonotype was sampled from an adult in good health. The CDR3 DNA sequence: TGTGCCAGCAGTTTATCGTGGAAGGGGAACACTGAAGCTTTCTTT. Protein sequence: CASSLSWKGNTEAFF.